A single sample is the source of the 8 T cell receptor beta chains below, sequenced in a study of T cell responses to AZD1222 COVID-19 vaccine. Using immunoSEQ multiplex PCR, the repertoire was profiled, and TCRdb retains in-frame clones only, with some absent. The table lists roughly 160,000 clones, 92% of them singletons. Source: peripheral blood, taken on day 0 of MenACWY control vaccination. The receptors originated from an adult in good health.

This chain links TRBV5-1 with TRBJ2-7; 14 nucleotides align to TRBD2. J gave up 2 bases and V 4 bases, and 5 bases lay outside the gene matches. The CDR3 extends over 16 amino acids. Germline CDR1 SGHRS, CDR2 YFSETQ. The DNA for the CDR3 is TGCGCCAGCAGCCCGGGACTAGCGGGAGTAGCCTACGAGCAGTACTTC. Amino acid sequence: CASSPGLAGVAYEQYF.

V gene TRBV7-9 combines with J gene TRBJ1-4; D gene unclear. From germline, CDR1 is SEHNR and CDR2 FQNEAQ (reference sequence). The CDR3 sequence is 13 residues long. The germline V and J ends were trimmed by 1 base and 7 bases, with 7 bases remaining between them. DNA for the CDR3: TGTGCCAGCAGCTTAGTCGACGGTGAAAAACTGTTTTTT. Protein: CASSLVDGEKLFF.

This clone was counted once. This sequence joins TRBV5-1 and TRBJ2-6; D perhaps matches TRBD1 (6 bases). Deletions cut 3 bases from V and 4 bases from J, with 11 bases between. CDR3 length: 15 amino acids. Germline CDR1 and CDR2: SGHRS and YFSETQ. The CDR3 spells CASSWGHLGANVLTF. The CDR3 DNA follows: TGCGCCAGCAGCTGGGGACATCTCGGGGCCAACGTCCTGACTTTC. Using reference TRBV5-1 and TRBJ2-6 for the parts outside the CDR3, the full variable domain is KAGVTQTPRYLIKTRGQQVTLSCSPISGHRSVSWYQQTPGQGLQFLFEYFSETQRNKGNFPGRFSGRQFSNSRSEMNVSTLELGDSALYLCASSWGHLGANVLTFGAGSRLTVL.

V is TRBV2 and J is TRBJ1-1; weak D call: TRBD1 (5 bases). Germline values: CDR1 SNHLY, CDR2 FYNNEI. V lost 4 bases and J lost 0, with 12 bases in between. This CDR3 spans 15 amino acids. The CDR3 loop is CASSARDLVNTEAFF. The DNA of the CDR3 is TGTGCCAGCAGTGCTCGGGACCTTGTGAACACTGAAGCTTTCTTT.

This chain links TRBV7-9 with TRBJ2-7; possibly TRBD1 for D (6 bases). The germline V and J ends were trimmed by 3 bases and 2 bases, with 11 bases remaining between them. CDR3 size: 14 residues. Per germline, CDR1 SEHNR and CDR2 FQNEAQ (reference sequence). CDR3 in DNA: TGTGCCAGCAGCTTTCAGGGGTGGCCCTACGAGCAGTACTTC. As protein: CASSFQGWPYEQYF.

This chain's CDR3 is CASSVAALAAGRAQYF. The CDR3 nucleotides read TGTGCCAGCAGCGTAGCGGCTCTAGCGGCCGGAAGGGCCCAGTACTTC. The chain couples TRBV9 to TRBJ2-5; TRBD2 agrees at 7 bases. With V trimmed by 0 bases and J by 9 bases, 14 bases remained unmatched. The CDR3 sequence is 16 residues long. CDR1 SGDLS and CDR2 YYNGEE come from the germline V gene.

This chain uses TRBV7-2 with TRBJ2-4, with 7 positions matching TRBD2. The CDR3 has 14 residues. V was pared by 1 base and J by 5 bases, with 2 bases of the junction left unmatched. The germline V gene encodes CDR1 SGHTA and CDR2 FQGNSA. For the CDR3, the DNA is TGTGCCAGCAGCTTAGGGACTAGGGAAAACATTCAGTACTTC. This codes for CASSLGTRENIQYF.

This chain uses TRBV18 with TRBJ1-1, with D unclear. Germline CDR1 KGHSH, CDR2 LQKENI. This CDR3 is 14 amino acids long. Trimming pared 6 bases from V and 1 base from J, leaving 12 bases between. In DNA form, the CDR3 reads TGTGCCAGCTCGCTCTCAACAGAGAACACTGAAGCTTTCTTT. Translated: CASSLSTENTEAFF.